This is a list of T cell receptor beta chains from one sample in a study of blood T cell repertoires in COVID-19. Produced via immunoSEQ multiplex PCR; TCRdb's table is partial and in-frame only. The sample lists about 260,000 clones; over 80% were seen once. Sequencing used peripheral blood. The receptor set was obtained from a middle-aged woman who had recovered from COVID-19. Both conserved end residues are part of each CDR3. The order of the fields is D gene, clone size, J gene, V gene, CDR3 DNA, CDR3 protein. The D gene is left open where the match is weak. The size entry is marked missing in some rows and otherwise reads once, few, many or a size class.

d_call: TRBD1; clone_size: .; j_call: TRBJ2-2; v_call: TRBV5-1; cdr3_nt: TGCGCCAGCAGCTGGACAGGGGTCACCGGGGAGCTGTTTTTT; cdr3_aa: CASSWTGVTGELFF
d_call: .; clone_size: .; j_call: TRBJ2-5; v_call: TRBV11-3; cdr3_nt: TGTGCCAGCAGCTTAGGCGGTACCAGGGGGGACACCCAGTACTTC; cdr3_aa: CASSLGGTRGDTQYF
d_call: TRBD1; clone_size: once; j_call: TRBJ2-7; v_call: TRBV9; cdr3_nt: TGTGCCAGCAGCTTGGCCGGGACAGGTTCCTACGAGCAGTACTTC; cdr3_aa: CASSLAGTGSYEQYF
d_call: TRBD1; clone_size: few; j_call: TRBJ1-2; v_call: TRBV5-6; cdr3_nt: TGTGCCAGCAGCCTAACCCCGGGGGGACAGGTTAACTATGGCTACACCTTC; cdr3_aa: CASSLTPGGQVNYGYTF
d_call: .; clone_size: .; j_call: TRBJ2-2; v_call: TRBV2; cdr3_nt: TGTGCCAGCAGGGGTACAGGGGCGGAGGGCGGGGAGCTGTTTTTT; cdr3_aa: CASRGTGAEGGELFF
d_call: TRBD1; clone_size: .; j_call: TRBJ1-5; v_call: TRBV2; cdr3_nt: TGTGCCAGCAGTAAGGACAGGGGTTATCAGCCCCAGCATTTT; cdr3_aa: CASSKDRGYQPQHF
d_call: .; clone_size: .; j_call: TRBJ1-1; v_call: TRBV5-1; cdr3_nt: TGCGCCAGCAGCTTGGGCGGAGACTCTGAAGCTTTCTTT; cdr3_aa: CASSLGGDSEAFF
d_call: .; clone_size: few; j_call: TRBJ1-6; v_call: TRBV4-1; cdr3_nt: TGCGCCAGCAGCCCCCGACTGACCTATAATTCACCCCTCCACTTT; cdr3_aa: CASSPRLTYNSPLHF
d_call: TRBD1; clone_size: once; j_call: TRBJ1-2; v_call: TRBV7-9; cdr3_nt: TGTGCCAGCAGCTTGACAGGGGAAACCTATGGCTACACCTTC; cdr3_aa: CASSLTGETYGYTF
d_call: TRBD2; clone_size: .; j_call: TRBJ2-3; v_call: TRBV10-2; cdr3_nt: TGCGCCGTGACTAGCACTGGCACAGATACGCAGTATTTT; cdr3_aa: CAVTSTGTDTQYF
d_call: TRBD1; clone_size: .; j_call: TRBJ1-4; v_call: TRBV4-1; cdr3_nt: TGCGCCAGCAGCCCCTTTACCAGGGGACAGATTAATGAAAAACTGTTTTTT; cdr3_aa: CASSPFTRGQINEKLFF
d_call: .; clone_size: few; j_call: TRBJ1-3; v_call: TRBV16; cdr3_nt: TGTGCCAGCAGCCAATCCAGGGCAGCCTCTGGAAACACCATATATTTT; cdr3_aa: CASSQSRAASGNTIYF
d_call: TRBD1; clone_size: .; j_call: TRBJ1-2; v_call: TRBV6-4; cdr3_nt: TGTGCCAGCAACCCGGGACAGGGAATGAGCTATGGCTACACCTTC; cdr3_aa: CASNPGQGMSYGYTF
d_call: TRBD1; clone_size: .; j_call: TRBJ1-5; v_call: TRBV9; cdr3_nt: TGTGCCAGCAGCATCGGACAGGGGTTTCAGCCCCAGCATTTT; cdr3_aa: CASSIGQGFQPQHF
d_call: .; clone_size: .; j_call: TRBJ2-7; v_call: TRBV4-3; cdr3_nt: TGCGCCAGCAGCCAAGAGGAGTCCACCCTGGGGCAGTACTTC; cdr3_aa: CASSQEESTLGQYF
d_call: .; clone_size: once; j_call: TRBJ2-4; v_call: TRBV20-1; cdr3_nt: TGCAGTGCTAGTAACAGGGTGGTGGGAAACATTCAGTACTTC; cdr3_aa: CSASNRVVGNIQYF
d_call: TRBD1; clone_size: .; j_call: TRBJ1-1; v_call: TRBV7-9; cdr3_nt: TGTGCCAGCAGCTTAAAGGGGGCGGCCACTGAAGCTTTCTTT; cdr3_aa: CASSLKGAATEAFF
d_call: TRBD1; clone_size: .; j_call: TRBJ1-1; v_call: TRBV5-1; cdr3_nt: TGCGCCAGCTCCCGGGGGACAGGGAAGGGCACTGAAGCTTTCTTT; cdr3_aa: CASSRGTGKGTEAFF
d_call: .; clone_size: .; j_call: TRBJ1-5; v_call: TRBV12-3/TRBV12-4; cdr3_nt: TGTGCCAGCAACGTTCAGGGCAATCAGCCCCAGCATTTT; cdr3_aa: CASNVQGNQPQHF
d_call: TRBD1; clone_size: .; j_call: TRBJ2-1; v_call: TRBV10-3; cdr3_nt: TGTGCCATCAGCAGACAGGGGGGGAATGAGCAGTTCTTC; cdr3_aa: CAISRQGGNEQFF
d_call: .; clone_size: .; j_call: TRBJ1-1; v_call: TRBV18; cdr3_nt: TGTGCCAGCTCACCTACTAGCGATGGGGACACTGAAGCTTTCTTT; cdr3_aa: CASSPTSDGDTEAFF
d_call: .; clone_size: .; j_call: TRBJ1-5; v_call: TRBV6-5; cdr3_nt: TGTGCCAGCAGAGGGGGAAATCAGCCCCAGCATTTT; cdr3_aa: CASRGGNQPQHF
d_call: .; clone_size: .; j_call: TRBJ1-2; v_call: TRBV19; cdr3_nt: TGTGCCAGTAGTATGACCAGGGAAGGGGGTGGCTACACCTTC; cdr3_aa: CASSMTREGGGYTF
d_call: .; clone_size: .; j_call: TRBJ2-7; v_call: TRBV5-1; cdr3_nt: TGCGCCAGCAGCTTGGACAGGAACTACGAGCAGTACTTC; cdr3_aa: CASSLDRNYEQYF
d_call: TRBD1; clone_size: .; j_call: TRBJ1-1; v_call: TRBV27; cdr3_nt: TGTGCCAGCGGCATGACAGGGAGGAACACTGAAGCTTTCTTT; cdr3_aa: CASGMTGRNTEAFF
d_call: TRBD1; clone_size: .; j_call: TRBJ2-3; v_call: TRBV18; cdr3_nt: TGTGCCAGCTCACTAAACAGGGGGGCGACAGATACGCAGTATTTT; cdr3_aa: CASSLNRGATDTQYF
d_call: .; clone_size: .; j_call: TRBJ2-7; v_call: TRBV27; cdr3_nt: TGTGCCAGCAGTTTGTCTGTAGCCTACGAGCAGTACTTC; cdr3_aa: CASSLSVAYEQYF
d_call: .; clone_size: .; j_call: TRBJ1-6; v_call: TRBV25-1; cdr3_nt: TGTGCCAGCAGTGAATCAGCAGGGGCCCAGGCACCCCTCCACTTT; cdr3_aa: CASSESAGAQAPLHF
d_call: .; clone_size: .; j_call: TRBJ1-4; v_call: TRBV9; cdr3_nt: TGTGCCAGCAGCCCCCACTCGCCGGGAGGGGGAGGCGAAAAACTGTTTTTT; cdr3_aa: CASSPHSPGGGGEKLFF
d_call: .; clone_size: .; j_call: TRBJ1-5; v_call: TRBV18; cdr3_nt: TGTGCCAGCTCACCACTGGCCGAAGATCAGCCCCAGCATTTT; cdr3_aa: CASSPLAEDQPQHF
d_call: TRBD1; clone_size: .; j_call: TRBJ1-1; v_call: TRBV6-5; cdr3_nt: TGTGCCAGCATCCGGGACAGGGAAATCCCTGAAGCTTTCTTT; cdr3_aa: CASIRDREIPEAFF
d_call: .; clone_size: .; j_call: TRBJ1-2; v_call: TRBV13; cdr3_nt: TGTGCCAGCAGCTTAGGATTGCGACAGACCCTGACTGGCTACACCTTC; cdr3_aa: CASSLGLRQTLTGYTF
d_call: .; clone_size: .; j_call: TRBJ2-1; v_call: TRBV27; cdr3_nt: TGTGCCAGCAGTTCCTTTGTTGGGGGCGGCTCCTACAATGAGCAGTTCTTC; cdr3_aa: CASSSFVGGGSYNEQFF
d_call: .; clone_size: .; j_call: TRBJ1-5; v_call: TRBV10-3; cdr3_nt: TGTGCCACCCAGGGGAGTAGCAATCAGCCCCAGCATTTT; cdr3_aa: CATQGSSNQPQHF
d_call: .; clone_size: .; j_call: TRBJ2-5; v_call: TRBV19; cdr3_nt: TGTGCCAGAGCGAGAGGGAGGCAAGAGACCCAGTACTTC; cdr3_aa: CARARGRQETQYF
d_call: .; clone_size: .; j_call: TRBJ1-4; v_call: TRBV9; cdr3_nt: TGTGCCAGCAGCCCACGACAGGCCCCCAATGAAAAACTGTTTTTT; cdr3_aa: CASSPRQAPNEKLFF
d_call: TRBD1; clone_size: .; j_call: TRBJ2-5; v_call: TRBV9; cdr3_nt: TGTGCCAGCAGCCCGCGGACAGGGTTGGAGACCCAGTACTTC; cdr3_aa: CASSPRTGLETQYF
d_call: .; clone_size: .; j_call: TRBJ1-2; v_call: TRBV5-5; cdr3_nt: TGTGCCAGCAGCGGTCGTCTAGACTATGGCTACACCTTC; cdr3_aa: CASSGRLDYGYTF
d_call: TRBD1; clone_size: .; j_call: TRBJ2-1; v_call: TRBV4-1; cdr3_nt: TGCGCCAGCAGCCAGGACCCCGGGACAGGGAACAATGAGCAGTTCTTC; cdr3_aa: CASSQDPGTGNNEQFF
d_call: TRBD1; clone_size: .; j_call: TRBJ2-2; v_call: TRBV5-1; cdr3_nt: TGCGCCAGCAGCTTGAGGACAGGGGCCGAGGTCGGGGAGCTGTTTTTT; cdr3_aa: CASSLRTGAEVGELFF
d_call: .; clone_size: .; j_call: TRBJ1-2; v_call: TRBV12-3/TRBV12-4; cdr3_nt: TGTGCCAGCAGTTTAACGGGTTACGGCTACACCTTC; cdr3_aa: CASSLTGYGYTF
d_call: TRBD2; clone_size: .; j_call: TRBJ2-2; v_call: TRBV11-2; cdr3_nt: TGTGCCAGCCCCCTGGTGGGAGCGGGGGCCACCGGGGAGCTGTTTTTT; cdr3_aa: CASPLVGAGATGELFF
d_call: TRBD2; clone_size: .; j_call: TRBJ2-3; v_call: TRBV30; cdr3_nt: TGTGCCTGGAGTAGAGTAGCGGGGGGGCCTGGAGATACGCAGTATTTT; cdr3_aa: CAWSRVAGGPGDTQYF
d_call: TRBD2; clone_size: .; j_call: TRBJ2-3; v_call: TRBV9; cdr3_nt: TGTGCCAGCAGCCCCCGACTAGCCACAGATACGCAGTATTTT; cdr3_aa: CASSPRLATDTQYF
d_call: .; clone_size: .; j_call: TRBJ1-2; v_call: TRBV4-3; cdr3_nt: TGCGCCAGCAGCCAAGAAACTGCCTATGGCTACACCTTC; cdr3_aa: CASSQETAYGYTF
d_call: .; clone_size: .; j_call: TRBJ1-6; v_call: TRBV3-1/TRBV3-2; cdr3_nt: TGTGCCAGCAGCCTCTTTCATTCGGCCCTCCACTTT; cdr3_aa: CASSLFHSALHF
d_call: .; clone_size: .; j_call: TRBJ2-7; v_call: TRBV2; cdr3_nt: TGTGCCAGCAGCCCAACAGGGTTGAGTGAGCAGTACTTC; cdr3_aa: CASSPTGLSEQYF
d_call: .; clone_size: .; j_call: TRBJ1-3; v_call: TRBV30; cdr3_nt: TGTGCTATCGCCGGGACACTGGGAACCACCATATATTTT; cdr3_aa: CAIAGTLGTTIYF
d_call: .; clone_size: few; j_call: TRBJ2-7; v_call: TRBV29-1; cdr3_nt: TGCAGCGTTGAAGGCGGGCCCTCCTACGAGCAGTACTTC; cdr3_aa: CSVEGGPSYEQYF
d_call: .; clone_size: .; j_call: TRBJ1-1; v_call: TRBV27; cdr3_nt: TGTGCCAGCAGTTTATACCGAACAACTGAAGCTTTCTTT; cdr3_aa: CASSLYRTTEAFF
d_call: .; clone_size: .; j_call: TRBJ1-5; v_call: TRBV5-1; cdr3_nt: TGCGCCAGCAGCTTCTCAGGGAGCAATCAGCCCCAGCATTTT; cdr3_aa: CASSFSGSNQPQHF
d_call: .; clone_size: .; j_call: TRBJ2-7; v_call: TRBV5-4; cdr3_nt: TGTGCCAGCAGCTTGGACAGGGCTAGCGAGCAGTACTTC; cdr3_aa: CASSLDRASEQYF
d_call: TRBD2; clone_size: .; j_call: TRBJ2-7; v_call: TRBV27; cdr3_nt: TGTGCCAGCAGTTTAATTAGCGGGGGTACGAGAAATGGCGAGCAGTACTTC; cdr3_aa: CASSLISGGTRNGEQYF
d_call: TRBD1; clone_size: .; j_call: TRBJ1-1; v_call: TRBV7-2; cdr3_nt: TGTGCCAGCAGCTTAGTGGGACAGAATGAAGCTTTCTTT; cdr3_aa: CASSLVGQNEAFF
d_call: TRBD1; clone_size: .; j_call: TRBJ2-7; v_call: TRBV5-4; cdr3_nt: TGTGCCAGCACCGACAGGGGGAACTACGAGCAGTACTTC; cdr3_aa: CASTDRGNYEQYF
d_call: .; clone_size: once; j_call: TRBJ1-2; v_call: TRBV6-5; cdr3_nt: TGTGCCAGCAGTTACCGATCCGGCAGGGGTTATGGCTACACCTTC; cdr3_aa: CASSYRSGRGYGYTF
d_call: TRBD1; clone_size: .; j_call: TRBJ2-7; v_call: TRBV27; cdr3_nt: TGTGCCAGCAGCCGGGGGACAGGGGGCTCCAACGAGCAGTACTTC; cdr3_aa: CASSRGTGGSNEQYF
d_call: .; clone_size: .; j_call: TRBJ2-7; v_call: TRBV5-6; cdr3_nt: TGTGCCAGCAGCTTGGATGGTCAGGGCCTCCTCTCCTACGAGCAGTACTTC; cdr3_aa: CASSLDGQGLLSYEQYF